These 20 T cell receptor beta chains were all obtained from the same sample, sequenced in a study of CD8+ T cells in alopecia areata. Specified treatment: oral pan-JAK inhibitor, 5-10 mg twice daily. Investigators isolated RNA and reverse transcribed it into cDNA to act as the sequencing template. The method was immunoSEQ multiplex PCR; TCRdb's version includes in-frame clones alone and lacks a portion of them. In the table there are about 280,000 clones, 55% to 75% of which are singletons. Sequencing was performed on CD4+ T cells sorted from blood, taken at week 24, from a patient treated with tofacitinib. The receptors shown here come from a human donor with alopecia areata.

About this clone: This same CDR3 is encoded by further DNA sequences in the sample. This chain uses TRBV29-1 with TRBJ1-1, with unresolved D. V was clipped by 3 bases and J by 1 base, with 3 bases between them. Germline-derived CDR1 and CDR2 are SQVTM and ANQGSEA. This CDR3 has 11 residues. The chain's CDR3 is CSVEGNTEAFF. The DNA for the CDR3 is TGCAGCGTTGAGGGGAACACTGAAGCTTTCTTT.

The V call is TRBV2, the J call TRBJ1-2; tentatively, D is TRBD1 (5 bases). This CDR3 contains 14 residues. Germline CDR1 reads SNHLY; CDR2 reads FYNNEI. Trimming removed 2 bases at V and 2 bases at J, with 9 bases between. For the CDR3, the DNA is TGTGCCAGCAGTGAAAGGGGAGAGAACTATGGCTACACCTTC. Amino acids: CASSERGENYGYTF.

Here the CDR3 reads CASSGEGSGPQHF. CDR3 coding DNA: TGTGCCAGCAGTGGGGAGGGATCCGGGCCCCAGCATTTT. V and J are TRBV2 and TRBJ1-5; D is ambiguous. CDR1 is SNHLY, CDR2 FYNNEI, per germline. The CDR3 is 13 residues long. Trimming left V 4 bases short and J 9 bases short, with 13 bases between.

The rearrangement uses TRBV30 and TRBJ1-1; TRBD1 agrees at 7 bases. The J segment lost 0 bases and the V segment lost 3 bases, leaving 4 bases of the junction unmatched. CDR1 and CDR2 (germline): GTSNPN, SVGIG (reference sequence). CDR3 length: 14 amino acids. CDR3 coding DNA: TGTGCCTGGAGCCATGACAGGGTGAACACTGAAGCTTTCTTT. The encoded protein is CAWSHDRVNTEAFF.

V and J are TRBV30 and TRBJ1-4, with D maybe TRBD1 (5 bases). In germline, CDR1 is GTSNPN, CDR2 SVGIG (reference sequence). V lost 4 bases, J lost 6 bases, and 15 bases lay in between. This CDR3 contains 14 residues. The CDR3 spells CAWKPGRRHEKLFF. DNA of the CDR3: TGTGCCTGGAAGCCGGGACGGAGACATGAAAAACTGTTTTTT. The full variable domain, its missing parts supplied by reference TRBV30 and TRBJ1-4, is SQTIHQWPATLVQPVGSPLSLECTVEGTSNPNLYWYRQAAGRGLQLLFYSVGIGQISSEVPQNLSASRPQDRQFILSSKKLLLSDSGFYLCAWKPGRRHEKLFFGSGTQLSVL.

This sequence joins TRBV5-1 and TRBJ1-2; D uncertain. This CDR3 contains 12 residues. With 3 bases removed from V and 6 bases from J, the gap between germline ends came to 9 bases. Germline CDR1 and CDR2: SGHRS and YFSETQ. CDR3 loop: CASSYGRDGYTF. The CDR3 DNA reads TGCGCCAGCAGCTATGGACGTGATGGCTACACCTTC.

J is TRBJ2-6 and V is TRBV4-2; unclear D gene. Germline CDR1 and CDR2: LGHNA and YNFKEQ. The CDR3 covers 19 residues. The ends were cut back, 0 bases at V and 4 bases at J, with 19 bases in the middle. CDR3 loop: CASSQETKSGYLGANVLTF. Written as DNA, the CDR3 is TGTGCCAGCAGCCAAGAGACGAAGTCAGGCTATCTGGGGGCCAACGTCCTGACTTTC.

Remarks on this clone: The identical CDR3 is also encoded by other nucleotide sequences in the sample. The chain joins TRBV2 to TRBJ1-1; D not resolved. V lost 3 bases and J 3 bases, leaving 2 bases between the germline ends. The CDR3 is 11 residues long. Germline V gives CDR1 SNHLY, CDR2 FYNNEI. The CDR3 nucleotides read TGTGCCAGCAGTGAGTACACTGAAGCTTTCTTT. Translating gives CASSEYTEAFF.

There are a few counts of this clone. The chain couples TRBV7-9 to TRBJ2-1; 11 bases match TRBD1. This CDR3 region has 16 residues. CDR1 is SEHNR and CDR2 is FQNEAQ in the germline V gene (reference sequence). V trimming: 2 bases; J trimming: 10 bases; junction bases outside the gene matches: 10. CDR3: CASSLRGQGAQGEQFF. DNA of the CDR3: TGTGCCAGCAGCTTAAGAGGACAGGGGGCGCAGGGAGAGCAGTTCTTC.

V is TRBV5-4 and J is TRBJ2-5, with 7 bases that match TRBD1. The V gene end was trimmed by 2 bases and the J gene end by 5 bases; junction bases not matched to a gene: 3. The CDR3 totals 13 residues. Germline CDR1 is SGHNT and CDR2 is YYREEE (reference sequence). CDR3 bases: TGTGCCAGCAGCTTACAGGGGAAGGAGACCCAGTACTTC. Translated: CASSLQGKETQYF.

V and J are TRBV29-1 and TRBJ2-1; 9 nucleotides line up with TRBD2. The CDR3 totals 13 residues. Germline-derived CDR1 and CDR2 are SQVTM and ANQGSEA. V was pared by 6 bases and J by 10 bases, with 10 bases of the junction left unmatched. CDR3 nucleotide sequence: TGCAGCGTAACGACTAGCGGTCCGGGAGAGCAGTTCTTC. Amino acids: CSVTTSGPGEQFF.

The CDR3 region has the DNA TGCGCCAGCAGCTTGGACGGCAGTTCCGGCGGGGAGCTGTTTTTT. Amino acid sequence: CASSLDGSSGGELFF. V gene TRBV5-1 combines with J gene TRBJ2-2, with no clear D. The CDR3 covers 15 residues. The germline gives CDR1 SGHRS, CDR2 YFSETQ. With 0 bases removed from V and 7 bases from J, the gap between germline ends came to 13 bases.

This clone occurred a few times. Other DNA variants within this sample encode the same CDR3. The rearrangement joins TRBV30 to TRBJ1-2, with TRBD1 matching over 8 bases. Germline V lookup: CDR1 GTSNPN, CDR2 SVGIG (reference sequence). After removal of 1 base from V and 3 bases from J, the junction contained 1 base not matched to a gene. The CDR3 has 13 residues. The CDR3 region is CAWSEQGDYGYTF. CDR3 in DNA: TGTGCCTGGAGTGAACAGGGGGACTATGGCTACACCTTC.

The chain links TRBV6-6 to TRBJ2-1; maybe TRBD2 (6 bases). V dropped 2 bases and J dropped 7 bases, with 15 bases sitting between them. This CDR3 is built from 15 residues. Germline CDR1 reads MNHNY; CDR2 reads SVGAGI (reference sequence). The CDR3 sequence: CASSYGRLVGNEQFF. The DNA for the CDR3 is TGTGCCAGCAGTTACGGTCGACTAGTGGGTAATGAGCAGTTCTTC.

V usage is TRBV30 and J usage is TRBJ2-5; perhaps TRBD1 as D (5 bases). Germline V CDR1 and CDR2: GTSNPN, SVGIG (reference sequence). Trimming took 7 bases from V and 5 from J, leaving 26 bases between them. The CDR3 spans 16 residues. CDR3 in amino acids: CAFHLHGATQRETQYF. CDR3 DNA sequence: TGTGCCTTCCACCTCCATGGGGCGACTCAACGGGAGACCCAGTACTTC.

The chain is built from TRBV4-1 and TRBJ1-2; 7 nucleotides align to TRBD1. Per the germline V gene, CDR1 is MGHRA and CDR2 is YSYEKL. The CDR3 spans 15 residues. The junction had 14 bases not matched to a gene; V was cut back by 5 bases and J by 8 bases. The CDR3 nucleotides read TGCGCCAGCAGCACCCAGGGGAGGGGGCTAGGAGGCTACACCTTC. Its translation: CASSTQGRGLGGYTF.

The chain is built from TRBV5-5 and TRBJ2-7; no reliable D call. Germline V gene data show CDR1 as SGHKS and CDR2 as YYEKEE (reference sequence). The V end lost 0 bases, the J end lost 2 bases, and 9 bases lay between the germline ends. This CDR3 has 14 amino acids. CDR3 bases: TGTGCCAGCAGCTTGGGTAACAGCGCCTACGAGCAGTACTTC. Translated: CASSLGNSAYEQYF.

This clone was counted between two and nine times. V usage is TRBV2 and J usage is TRBJ2-1; D is unresolved. Germline V gene lookup returns CDR1 SNHLY and CDR2 FYNNEI. The CDR3 is 11 amino acids. Trimming removed 4 bases from V and 8 bases from J, with 6 bases in between. The CDR3, as DNA: TGTGCCAGCAGTGTTAGGTATGAGCAGTTCTTC. Encoded protein: CASSVRYEQFF.

There are a few counts of this clone. This chain uses TRBV28 with TRBJ1-5, with D tentatively TRBD1 (6 bases). With 4 bases removed from V and 1 base from J, the gap between germline ends came to 14 bases. In germline, CDR1 is MDHEN, CDR2 SYDVKM. The length of the CDR3 is 16 residues. In nucleotides, the CDR3 is TGTGCCAGCAGTTCCCTCGGACAGAGGAGCAATCAGCCCCAGCATTTT. Amino acid sequence: CASSSLGQRSNQPQHF.

CDR3 amino acids: CASSPPGQGSGYGYTF. The CDR3 nucleotides are TGTGCCAGCTCACCGCCGGGACAGGGGAGTGGCTATGGCTACACCTTC. The chain recombines TRBV18 with TRBJ1-2; 10 bases align to TRBD1. Trimming at V came to 3 bases and at J to 4 bases, leaving 8 bases not matched to a gene. Germline CDR1 KGHSH, CDR2 LQKENI. This CDR3 spans 16 amino acids.